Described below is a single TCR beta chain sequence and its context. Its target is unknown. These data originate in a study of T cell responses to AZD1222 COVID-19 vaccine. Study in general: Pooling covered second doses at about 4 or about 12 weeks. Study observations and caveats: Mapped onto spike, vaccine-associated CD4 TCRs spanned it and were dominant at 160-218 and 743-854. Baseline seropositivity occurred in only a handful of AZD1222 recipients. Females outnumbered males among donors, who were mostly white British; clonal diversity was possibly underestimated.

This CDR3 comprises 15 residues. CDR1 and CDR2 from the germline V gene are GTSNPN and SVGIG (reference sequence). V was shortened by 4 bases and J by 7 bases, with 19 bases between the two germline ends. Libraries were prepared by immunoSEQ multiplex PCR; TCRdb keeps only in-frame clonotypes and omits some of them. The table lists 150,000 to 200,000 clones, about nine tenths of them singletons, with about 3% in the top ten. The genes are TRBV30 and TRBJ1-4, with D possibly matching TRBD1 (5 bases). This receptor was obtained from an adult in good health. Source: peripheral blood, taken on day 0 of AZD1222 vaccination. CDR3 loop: CAWNSLGAPGEKLFF. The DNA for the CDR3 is TGTGCCTGGAACTCTTTAGGGGCGCCTGGTGAAAAACTGTTTTTT.